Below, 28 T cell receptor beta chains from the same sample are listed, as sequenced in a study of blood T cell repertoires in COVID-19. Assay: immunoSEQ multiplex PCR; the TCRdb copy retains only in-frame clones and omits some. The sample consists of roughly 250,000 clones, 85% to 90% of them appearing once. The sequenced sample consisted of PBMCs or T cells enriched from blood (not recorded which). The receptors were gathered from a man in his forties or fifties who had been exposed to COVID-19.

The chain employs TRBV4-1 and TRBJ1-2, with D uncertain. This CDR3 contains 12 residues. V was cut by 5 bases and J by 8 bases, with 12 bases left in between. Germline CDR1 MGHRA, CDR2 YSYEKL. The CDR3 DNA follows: TGCGCCAGCAGCTCCCGCGGAGGAGGCTACACCTTC. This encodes CASSSRGGGYTF.

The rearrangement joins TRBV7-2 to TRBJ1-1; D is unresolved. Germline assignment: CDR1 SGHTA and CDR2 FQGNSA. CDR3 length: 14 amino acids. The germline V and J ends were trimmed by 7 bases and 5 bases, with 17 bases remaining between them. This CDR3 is CASTPRVFGTEAFF. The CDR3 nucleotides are TGTGCCAGCACCCCTCGGGTTTTTGGGACTGAAGCTTTCTTT. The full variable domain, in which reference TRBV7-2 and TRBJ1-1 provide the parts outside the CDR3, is GAGVSQSPSNKVTEKGKDVELRCDPISGHTALYWYRQSLGQGLEFLIYFQGNSAPDKSGLPSDRFSAERTGGSVSTLTIQRTQQEDSAVYLCASTPRVFGTEAFFGQGTRLTVV.

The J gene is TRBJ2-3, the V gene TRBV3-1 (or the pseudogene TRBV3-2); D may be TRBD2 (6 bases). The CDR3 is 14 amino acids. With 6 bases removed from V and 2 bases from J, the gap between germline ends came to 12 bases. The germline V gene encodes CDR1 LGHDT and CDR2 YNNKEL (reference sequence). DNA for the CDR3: TGTGCCAGCAGTTGGGACTCCTTCACAGATACGCAGTATTTT. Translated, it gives CASSWDSFTDTQYF.

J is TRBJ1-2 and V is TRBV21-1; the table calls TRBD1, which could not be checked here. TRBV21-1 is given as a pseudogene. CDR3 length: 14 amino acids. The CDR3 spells CASSKGDRGHGYTF. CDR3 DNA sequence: TGTGCCAGCAGCAAAGGGGACAGGGGGCACGGCTACACCTTC.

CDR3 protein: CASLPERAYTGELFF. CDR3 bases: TGTGCCAGCCTACCCGAGCGGGCTTACACCGGGGAGCTGTTTTTT. This chain links TRBV2 with TRBJ2-2; D possibly corresponds to TRBD2 (6 bases). Germline loops: CDR1 SNHLY, CDR2 FYNNEI. With 8 bases removed from V and 3 bases from J, the gap between germline ends came to 16 bases. The CDR3 covers 15 residues.

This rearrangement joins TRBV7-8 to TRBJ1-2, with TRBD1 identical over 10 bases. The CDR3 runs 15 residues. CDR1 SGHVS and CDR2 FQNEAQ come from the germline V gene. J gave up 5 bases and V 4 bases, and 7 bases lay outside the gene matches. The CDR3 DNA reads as TGTGCCAGCAGCTCCGCCGGGACAGGGGATTATGGCTACACCTTC. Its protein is CASSSAGTGDYGYTF.

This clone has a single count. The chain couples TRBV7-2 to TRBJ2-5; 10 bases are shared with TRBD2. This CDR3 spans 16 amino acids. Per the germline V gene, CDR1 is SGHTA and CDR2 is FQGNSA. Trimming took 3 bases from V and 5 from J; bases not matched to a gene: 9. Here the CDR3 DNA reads TGTGCCAGCAGCTTGGAGCGGGGGGGCCTCGGTGAGACCCAGTACTTC. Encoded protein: CASSLERGGLGETQYF.

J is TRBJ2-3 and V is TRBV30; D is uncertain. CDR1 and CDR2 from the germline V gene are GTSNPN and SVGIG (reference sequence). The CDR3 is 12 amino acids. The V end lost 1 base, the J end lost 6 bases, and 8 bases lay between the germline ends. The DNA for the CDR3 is TGTGCCTGGAGTGCCCCCGGGGATACGCAGTATTTT. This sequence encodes CAWSAPGDTQYF.

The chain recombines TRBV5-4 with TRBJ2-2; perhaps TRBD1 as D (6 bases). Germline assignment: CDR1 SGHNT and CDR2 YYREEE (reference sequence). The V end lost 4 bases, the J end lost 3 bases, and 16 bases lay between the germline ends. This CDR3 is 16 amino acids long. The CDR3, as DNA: TGTGCCAGCAGCCCAAAATCCGGGACACACACCGGGGAGCTGTTTTTT. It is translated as CASSPKSGTHTGELFF.

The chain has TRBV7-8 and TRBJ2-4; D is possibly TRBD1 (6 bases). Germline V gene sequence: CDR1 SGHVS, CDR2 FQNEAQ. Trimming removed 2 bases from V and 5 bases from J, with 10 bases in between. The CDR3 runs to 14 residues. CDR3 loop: CASSLPTGQNIQYF. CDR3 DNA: TGTGCCAGCAGCTTACCGACAGGCCAAAACATTCAGTACTTC. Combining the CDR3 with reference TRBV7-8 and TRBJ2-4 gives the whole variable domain GAGVSQSPRYKVAKRGQDVALRCDPISGHVSLFWYQQALGQGPEFLTYFQNEAQLDKSGLPSDRFFAERPEGSVSTLKIQRTQQEDSAVYLCASSLPTGQNIQYFGAGTRLSVL.

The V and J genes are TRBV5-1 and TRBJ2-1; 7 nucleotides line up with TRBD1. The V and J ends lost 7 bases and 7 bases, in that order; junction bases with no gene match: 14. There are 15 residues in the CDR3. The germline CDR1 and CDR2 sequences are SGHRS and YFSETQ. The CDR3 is CASSQGVFGRNEQFF. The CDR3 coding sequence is TGCGCCAGCTCCCAGGGGGTCTTTGGCAGGAATGAGCAGTTCTTC.

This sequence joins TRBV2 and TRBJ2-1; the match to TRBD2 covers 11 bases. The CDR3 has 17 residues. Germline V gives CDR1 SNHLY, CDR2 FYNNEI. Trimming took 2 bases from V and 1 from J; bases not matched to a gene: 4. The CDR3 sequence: CASSELTSGISYNEQFF. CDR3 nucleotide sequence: TGTGCCAGCAGTGAACTGACTAGCGGGATATCCTACAATGAGCAGTTCTTC.

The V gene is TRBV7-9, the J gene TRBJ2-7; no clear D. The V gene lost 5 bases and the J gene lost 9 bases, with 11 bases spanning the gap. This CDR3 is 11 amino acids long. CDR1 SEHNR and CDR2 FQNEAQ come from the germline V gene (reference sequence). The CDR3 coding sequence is TGTGCCAGCAGCCTATCTTCAGGGCAGTACTTC. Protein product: CASSLSSGQYF.

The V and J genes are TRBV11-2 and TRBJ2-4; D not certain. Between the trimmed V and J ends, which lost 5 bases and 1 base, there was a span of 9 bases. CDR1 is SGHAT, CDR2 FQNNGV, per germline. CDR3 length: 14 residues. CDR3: CASSSERAKNIQYF. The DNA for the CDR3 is TGTGCCAGCAGCAGTGAGAGGGCCAAAAACATTCAGTACTTC.

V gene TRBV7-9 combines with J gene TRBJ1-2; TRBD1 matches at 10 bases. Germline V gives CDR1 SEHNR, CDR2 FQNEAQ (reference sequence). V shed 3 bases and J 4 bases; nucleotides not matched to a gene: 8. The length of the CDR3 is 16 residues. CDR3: CASSFPGQGFVYGYTF. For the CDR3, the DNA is TGTGCCAGCAGCTTTCCGGGACAGGGGTTTGTCTATGGCTACACCTTC.

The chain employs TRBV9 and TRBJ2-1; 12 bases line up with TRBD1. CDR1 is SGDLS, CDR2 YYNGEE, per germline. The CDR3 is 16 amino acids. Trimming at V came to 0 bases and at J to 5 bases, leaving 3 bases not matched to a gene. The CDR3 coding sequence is TGTGCCAGCAGCGTAGGGGGACAGGGGGCGAACAATGAGCAGTTCTTC. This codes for CASSVGGQGANNEQFF.

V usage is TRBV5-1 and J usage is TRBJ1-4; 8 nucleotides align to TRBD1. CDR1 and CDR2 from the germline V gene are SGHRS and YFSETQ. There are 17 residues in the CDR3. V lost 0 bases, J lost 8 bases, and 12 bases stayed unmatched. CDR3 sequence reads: CASSLGAGGIDMEKLFF. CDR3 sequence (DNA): TGCGCCAGCAGCTTGGGCGCAGGGGGCATCGATATGGAAAAACTGTTTTTT.

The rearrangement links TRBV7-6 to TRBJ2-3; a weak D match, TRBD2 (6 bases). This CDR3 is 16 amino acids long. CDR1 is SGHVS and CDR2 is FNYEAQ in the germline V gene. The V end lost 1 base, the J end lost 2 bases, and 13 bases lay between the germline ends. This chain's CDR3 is CASSLGPTSNTDTQYF. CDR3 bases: TGTGCCAGCAGCTTAGGCCCGACTAGTAACACAGATACGCAGTATTTT.

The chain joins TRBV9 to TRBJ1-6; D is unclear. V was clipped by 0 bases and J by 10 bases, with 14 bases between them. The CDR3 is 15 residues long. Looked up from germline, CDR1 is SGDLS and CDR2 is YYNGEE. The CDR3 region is CASSVAWGGQSPLHF. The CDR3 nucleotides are TGTGCCAGCAGCGTAGCTTGGGGAGGGCAGTCACCCCTCCACTTT.

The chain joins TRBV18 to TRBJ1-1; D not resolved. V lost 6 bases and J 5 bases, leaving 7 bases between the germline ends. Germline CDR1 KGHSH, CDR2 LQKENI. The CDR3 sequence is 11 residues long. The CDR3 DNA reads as TGTGCCAGCTCCGCAGGTACTGAAGCTTTCTTT. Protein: CASSAGTEAFF.

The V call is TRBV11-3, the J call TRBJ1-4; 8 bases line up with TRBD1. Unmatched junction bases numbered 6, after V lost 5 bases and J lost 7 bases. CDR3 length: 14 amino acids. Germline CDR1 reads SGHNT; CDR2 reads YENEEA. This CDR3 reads CASSPDRAGEKLFF. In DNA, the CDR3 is TGTGCCAGCAGCCCGGACAGGGCGGGTGAAAAACTGTTTTTT.

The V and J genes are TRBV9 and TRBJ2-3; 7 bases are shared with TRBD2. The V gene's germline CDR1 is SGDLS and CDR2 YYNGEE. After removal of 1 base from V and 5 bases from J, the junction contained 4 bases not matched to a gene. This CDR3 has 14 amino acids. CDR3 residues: CASSVRGELDTQYF. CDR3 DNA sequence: TGTGCCAGCAGCGTACGGGGGGAGTTAGATACGCAGTATTTT.

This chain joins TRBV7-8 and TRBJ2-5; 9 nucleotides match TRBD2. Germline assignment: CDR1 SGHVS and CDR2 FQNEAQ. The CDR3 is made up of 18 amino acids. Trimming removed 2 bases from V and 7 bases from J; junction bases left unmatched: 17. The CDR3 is CASSLSGRTVNTRRTQYF. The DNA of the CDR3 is TGTGCCAGCAGCTTAAGCGGGAGGACAGTAAATACGCGGAGGACCCAGTACTTC.

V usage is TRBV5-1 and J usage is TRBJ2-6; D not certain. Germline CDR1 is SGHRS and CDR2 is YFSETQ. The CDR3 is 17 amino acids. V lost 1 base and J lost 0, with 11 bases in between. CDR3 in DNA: TGCGCCAGCAGCTTGTTGGGCAGCACCTCTGGGGCCAACGTCCTGACTTTC. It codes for CASSLLGSTSGANVLTF.

The CDR3 DNA is TGTGCCAGCAGTTTCGAGACAGTCCAAGAGACCCAGTACTTC. Encoded protein: CASSFETVQETQYF. The chain carries TRBV28 and TRBJ2-5; possible D gene TRBD1, 5 bases. The CDR3 is 14 amino acids. The V end was cut by 3 bases, the J end by 1 base, with 9 bases between. CDR1 and CDR2 (germline): MDHEN, SYDVKM.

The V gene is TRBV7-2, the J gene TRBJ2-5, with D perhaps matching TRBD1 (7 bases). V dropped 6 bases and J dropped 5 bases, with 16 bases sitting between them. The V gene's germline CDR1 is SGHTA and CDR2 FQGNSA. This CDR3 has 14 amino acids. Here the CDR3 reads CASSFRQGLETQYF. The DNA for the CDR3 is TGTGCCAGCAGTTTTCGACAGGGACTTGAGACCCAGTACTTC.

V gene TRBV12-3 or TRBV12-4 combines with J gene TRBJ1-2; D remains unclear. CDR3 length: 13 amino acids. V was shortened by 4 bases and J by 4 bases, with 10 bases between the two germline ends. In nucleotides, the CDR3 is TGTGCCAGCAGTTATCGGCGGGGCTATGGCTACACCTTC. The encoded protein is CASSYRRGYGYTF.

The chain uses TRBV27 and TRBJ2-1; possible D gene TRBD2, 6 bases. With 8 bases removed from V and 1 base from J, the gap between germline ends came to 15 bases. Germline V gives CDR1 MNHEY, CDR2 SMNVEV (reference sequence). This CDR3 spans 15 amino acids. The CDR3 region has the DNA TGTGCCAGCTGGGCATGGGGGGTGTCCTACAATGAGCAGTTCTTC. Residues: CASWAWGVSYNEQFF.